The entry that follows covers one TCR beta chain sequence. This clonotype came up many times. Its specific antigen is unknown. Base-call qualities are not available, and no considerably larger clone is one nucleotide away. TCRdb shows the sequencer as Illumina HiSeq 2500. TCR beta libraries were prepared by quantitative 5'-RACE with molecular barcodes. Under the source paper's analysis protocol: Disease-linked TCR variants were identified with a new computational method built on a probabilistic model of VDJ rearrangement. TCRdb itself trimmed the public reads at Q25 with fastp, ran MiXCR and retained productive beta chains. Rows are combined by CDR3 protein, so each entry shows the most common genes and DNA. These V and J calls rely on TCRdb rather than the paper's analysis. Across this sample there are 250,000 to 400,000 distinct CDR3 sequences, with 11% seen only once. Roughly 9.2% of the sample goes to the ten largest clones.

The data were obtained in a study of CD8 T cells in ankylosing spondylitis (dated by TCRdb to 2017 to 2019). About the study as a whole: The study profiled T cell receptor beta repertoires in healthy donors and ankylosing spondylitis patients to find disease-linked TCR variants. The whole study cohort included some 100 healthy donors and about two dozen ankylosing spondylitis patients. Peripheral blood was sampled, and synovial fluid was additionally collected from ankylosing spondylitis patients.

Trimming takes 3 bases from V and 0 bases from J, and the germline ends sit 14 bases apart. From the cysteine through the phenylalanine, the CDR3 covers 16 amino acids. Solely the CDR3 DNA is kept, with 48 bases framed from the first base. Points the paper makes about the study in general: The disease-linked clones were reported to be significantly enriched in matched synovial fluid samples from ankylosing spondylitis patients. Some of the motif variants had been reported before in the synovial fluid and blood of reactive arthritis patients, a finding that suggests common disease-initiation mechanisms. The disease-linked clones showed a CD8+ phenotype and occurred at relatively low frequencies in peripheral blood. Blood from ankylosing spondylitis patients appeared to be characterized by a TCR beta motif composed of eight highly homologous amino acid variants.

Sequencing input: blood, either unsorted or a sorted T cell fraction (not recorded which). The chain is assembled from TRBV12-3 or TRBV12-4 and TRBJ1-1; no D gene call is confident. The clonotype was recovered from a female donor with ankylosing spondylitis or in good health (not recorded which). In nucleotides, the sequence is TGTGCCAGCAGTTTGTGGCAGATACTTATGAACACTGAAGCTTTCTTT. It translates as CASSLWQILMNTEAFF.